These 21 T cell receptor beta chains came from one sample sequenced in a study of blood T cell repertoires in COVID-19. The data were produced by immunoSEQ multiplex PCR, yet TCRdb's version contains in-frame clones alone and is incomplete. The sample comprises some 230,000 clones, approximately 80% of which are singletons, and roughly 7% rests with the top ten. Sequenced: peripheral blood. Receptors originate from a woman between 50 and 59 years old with acute or convalescent COVID-19.

The rearrangement joins TRBV9 to TRBJ2-3, with TRBD2 matching 7 bases. J lost 2 bases, V lost 2 bases, and 5 bases had no gene match. The CDR3 length is 15 residues. Germline loops: CDR1 SGDLS, CDR2 YYNGEE. As DNA, the CDR3 is TGTGCCAGCAGCGTGCTAGCGGCAGCCACAGATACGCAGTATTTT. Translated, it gives CASSVLAAATDTQYF.

Only one count was recorded for this clone. The chain carries TRBV10-3 and TRBJ2-5, with 8 bases fitting TRBD2. Germline V gives CDR1 ENHRY, CDR2 SYGVKD. V was pared by 6 bases and J by 0 bases, with 3 bases of the junction left unmatched. The CDR3 is 14 amino acids. For the CDR3, the DNA is TGTGCCATCAGCAGGACTAGCTACCAAGAGACCCAGTACTTC. It yields the protein CAISRTSYQETQYF.

In regard to this clone: The junction departs from the called germline gene at one end, perhaps through a read error. V usage is TRBV7-7 and J usage is TRBJ2-2; D tentatively reads TRBD1 or TRBD2 (5 bases each). The germline V gene encodes CDR1 SSHAT and CDR2 FNYEAQ (reference sequence). The CDR3 is 14 amino acids. CDR3 DNA sequence: TGTGCTAGCAGCTTAGCAGGGAGCACCGGGGAGCTGTTTTTT. As protein: CASSLAGSTGELFF.

The CDR3 spells CASSPRTDRNTGELFF. Here the CDR3 DNA reads TGTGCCAGCTCACCTAGGACTGACCGGAACACCGGGGAGCTGTTTTTT. This rearrangement joins TRBV18 to TRBJ2-2, with a possible D match to TRBD2 (5 bases). The CDR3 extends over 16 amino acids. V was cut by 3 bases and J by 1 base, with 12 bases left in between. CDR1 and CDR2 (germline): KGHSH, LQKENI.

CDR3 DNA: TGTGCCAGTAGTACGGGACAAGGCAACACCATATATTTT. Translation: CASSTGQGNTIYF. This chain links TRBV19 with TRBJ1-3; perhaps TRBD1 as D (6 bases). The CDR3 is 13 amino acids. Trimming shortened V by 4 bases and J by 7 bases, and 11 bases separated the two germline ends. Germline CDR1 reads LNHDA; CDR2 reads SQIVND (reference sequence).

This chain connects TRBV28 to TRBJ1-5; 8 nucleotides line up with TRBD1. Trimming at V came to 4 bases and at J to 7 bases, leaving 12 bases not matched to a gene. Germline CDR1 MDHEN, CDR2 SYDVKM. The CDR3 totals 16 residues. CDR3 residues: CASSSGQGPLTQPQHF. CDR3 DNA: TGTGCCAGCAGTTCAGGACAGGGACCACTTACCCAGCCCCAGCATTTT.

This chain uses TRBV29-1 with TRBJ1-2; 8 positions match TRBD1. The J segment lost 5 bases and the V segment lost 4 bases, leaving 0 bases of the junction unmatched. Germline V gene data show CDR1 as SQVTM and CDR2 as ANQGSEA. This CDR3 has 11 amino acids. The CDR3 is CSVGTGYGYTF. CDR3 coding DNA: TGCAGCGTTGGGACAGGGTATGGCTACACCTTC. Combining the CDR3 with reference TRBV29-1 and TRBJ1-2 gives the whole variable domain SAVISQKPSRDICQRGTSLTIQCQVDSQVTMMFWYRQQPGQSLTLIATANQGSEATYESGFVIDKFPISRPNLTFSTLTVSNMSPEDSSIYLCSVGTGYGYTFGSGTRLTVV.

CDR3 loop: CASSEAPNKETQYF. For the CDR3, the DNA is TGTGCCAGCAGTGAAGCGCCCAACAAAGAGACCCAGTACTTC. The chain couples TRBV2 to TRBJ2-5; D gene unclear. The V end lost 0 bases, the J end lost 3 bases, and 8 bases lay between the germline ends. The germline CDR1 and CDR2 sequences are SNHLY and FYNNEI. The CDR3 consists of 14 residues.

This chain uses TRBV7-8 with TRBJ2-7; D might be TRBD1 (6 bases). The CDR3 totals 13 residues. CDR1 SGHVS and CDR2 FQNEAQ come from the germline V gene. With 7 bases removed from V and 2 bases from J, the gap between germline ends came to 12 bases. CDR3 DNA sequence: TGTGCCAGCATGAGGGACATGACCTACGAGCAGTACTTC. Amino acid sequence: CASMRDMTYEQYF. Full variable domain (missing parts from reference TRBV7-8 and TRBJ2-7): GAGVSQSPRYKVAKRGQDVALRCDPISGHVSLFWYQQALGQGPEFLTYFQNEAQLDKSGLPSDRFFAERPEGSVSTLKIQRTQQEDSAVYLCASMRDMTYEQYFGPGTRLTVT.

The J gene is TRBJ1-1, the V gene TRBV2; possibly TRBD1 for D (5 bases). Germline V CDR1 and CDR2: SNHLY, FYNNEI. The CDR3 totals 14 residues. Trimming pared 10 bases from V and 3 bases from J, leaving 18 bases between. The CDR3 DNA reads TGTGCCACAAGGGGCAGGGCGCGAGACACTGAAGCTTTCTTT. Translation: CATRGRARDTEAFF.

The CDR3, as DNA: TGTGCCACCATGAACAGGAATGAGCAGTTCTTC. This translates into CATMNRNEQFF. V is TRBV24-1 and J is TRBJ2-1, with D perhaps TRBD1 (5 bases). Trimming left V 8 bases short and J 7 bases short, with 8 bases between. Germline-derived CDR1 and CDR2 are KGHDR and SFDVKD. This CDR3 spans 11 amino acids.

The gene calls are TRBV2 and TRBJ1-4; TRBD1 is a possible D gene (6 bases). V lost 4 bases to trimming and J lost 8 bases, with 17 bases between them. The CDR3 sequence is 15 residues long. Germline CDR1 and CDR2: SNHLY and FYNNEI. The CDR3 DNA sequence: TGTGCCAGCAGTGTGGAGAACAGGGATTCAGAAAAACTGTTTTTT. Protein product: CASSVENRDSEKLFF.

The rearrangement joins TRBV9 to TRBJ1-2; the D gene is possibly TRBD1 (6 bases). The CDR3 covers 17 residues. V lost 1 base, J lost 4 bases, and 20 bases lay in between. Per germline, CDR1 SGDLS and CDR2 YYNGEE. The CDR3: CASSVRGGAALPYGYTF. The CDR3 DNA is TGTGCCAGCAGCGTACGTGGGGGGGCAGCCTTGCCCTATGGCTACACCTTC. The full variable domain, with the rest looked up from reference TRBV9 and TRBJ1-2, is DSGVTQTPKHLITATGQRVTLRCSPRSGDLSVYWYQQSLDQGLQFLIQYYNGEERAKGNILERFSAQQFPDLHSELNLSSLELGDSALYFCASSVRGGAALPYGYTFGSGTRLTVV.

The chain links TRBV3-1 (or the pseudogene TRBV3-2) to TRBJ2-1; 12 nucleotides match TRBD2. The CDR3 contains 18 residues. The germline V gene has CDR1 LGHDT and CDR2 YNNKEL (reference sequence). V lost 3 bases and J lost 0; bases outside the gene matches: 6. CDR3 sequence reads: CASSHRTSGIRSYNEQFF. In nucleotides, the CDR3 is TGTGCCAGCAGCCACCGGACTAGCGGGATCCGCTCCTACAATGAGCAGTTCTTC.

The rearrangement uses TRBV19 and TRBJ2-1, with D perhaps matching TRBD1 (6 bases). The CDR3 totals 14 residues. Germline-derived CDR1 and CDR2 are LNHDA and SQIVND (reference sequence). V dropped 4 bases and J dropped 8 bases, with 15 bases sitting between them. CDR3 region: CASSTPGQKYEQFF. CDR3 sequence (DNA): TGTGCCAGTAGTACCCCTGGACAGAAGTATGAGCAGTTCTTC.

Worth noting for this clone: The sample carries other DNA sequences with the same CDR3. The chain recombines TRBV12-3 or TRBV12-4 with TRBJ2-1; D uncertain. This CDR3 comprises 11 residues. V lost 6 bases, J lost 4 bases, and 4 bases lay in between. Here the CDR3 reads CASSRYNEQFF. In nucleotides, the CDR3 is TGTGCCAGCAGCCGTTACAATGAGCAGTTCTTC.

The V call is TRBV3-1 (or the pseudogene TRBV3-2), the J call TRBJ2-7, with D possibly TRBD1 on 6 matching bases. CDR1 and CDR2 from the germline V gene are LGHDT and YNNKEL (reference sequence). Trimming shortened V by 3 bases and J by 7 bases, and 16 bases separated the two germline ends. The CDR3 is 14 residues long. The CDR3: CASSHSGAQGEQYF. The CDR3 region has the DNA TGTGCCAGCAGCCATTCAGGGGCTCAGGGGGAGCAGTACTTC.

The chain carries TRBV6-2 or TRBV6-3 and TRBJ2-2, with 7 bases that match TRBD1. Germline V gene sequence: CDR1 MNHEY, CDR2 SVGEGT. This CDR3 comprises 19 residues. V shed 2 bases and J 0 bases; nucleotides not matched to a gene: 12. The CDR3 bases are TGTGCCAGCAGTTACCCGACAGGGACGCGACCCTCGAACACCGGGGAGCTGTTTTTT. Residues: CASSYPTGTRPSNTGELFF.

The sample holds one count of this clone. CDR3 residues: CASSQGGGGLYEQYF. The CDR3 DNA reads TGCGCCAGCAGCCAAGGGGGCGGGGGGTTGTACGAGCAGTACTTC. The rearrangement links TRBV4-3 to TRBJ2-7; 8 nucleotides align to TRBD2. The CDR3 runs 15 residues. Per germline, CDR1 LGHNA and CDR2 YSLEER. The trim removed 1 base at V and 4 bases at J, leaving 6 bases unmatched.

The V call is TRBV30, the J call TRBJ1-2; D unclear. The V end lost 5 bases, the J end lost 7 bases, and 11 bases lay between the germline ends. The CDR3 has 11 amino acids. Germline lookup yields CDR1 GTSNPN and CDR2 SVGIG (reference sequence). DNA of the CDR3: TGTGCCTGGCCTGCGGGGTGTGGCTACACCTTC. Residues: CAWPAGCGYTF.

The gene calls are TRBV2 and TRBJ2-1; 8 positions agree with TRBD1. The trim removed 5 bases at V and 8 bases at J, leaving 8 bases unmatched. Germline values: CDR1 SNHLY, CDR2 FYNNEI. This CDR3 is built from 14 residues. CDR3 sequence (DNA): TGTGCCAGCAGTATAGCGGACAGGGCCCATGAGCAGTTCTTC. This encodes CASSIADRAHEQFF.